This T cell receptor beta chain was obtained from a study of blood T cells in healthy people across ages. At least ten counts were recorded for this clonotype. Its antigen is unidentified. General observations from the study: The percentage of naive T cells correlated strongly with TCR beta diversity. It was held that diversity estimates obtained from one million T cells represented underestimates.

The use of a sample-barcoded 5' primer and a J-beta primer mix characterized a second PCR of roughly 7 to 12 cycles. TCRdb re-called the 5' RACE reads with MiXCR, one entry per CDR3 protein. The data hold hundreds of thousands of distinct CDR3 sequences, with about 42% observed a single time. In germline, CDR1 is SGHTA, CDR2 FQGNSA. This CDR3 has 15 residues. The ends lost 4 bases at V and 3 bases at J; junction bases unmatched: 6. The rearrangement links TRBV7-2 to TRBJ2-1, with 7 bases lining up with TRBD1. Sequenced sample: blood. This clonotype was obtained from a man aged 55 to 70 in good health. CDR3 nucleotide sequence: TGTGCCAGCAGCTCCTGGGACAGCTTCTACAATGAGCAGTTCTTC. Residues: CASSSWDSFYNEQFF.